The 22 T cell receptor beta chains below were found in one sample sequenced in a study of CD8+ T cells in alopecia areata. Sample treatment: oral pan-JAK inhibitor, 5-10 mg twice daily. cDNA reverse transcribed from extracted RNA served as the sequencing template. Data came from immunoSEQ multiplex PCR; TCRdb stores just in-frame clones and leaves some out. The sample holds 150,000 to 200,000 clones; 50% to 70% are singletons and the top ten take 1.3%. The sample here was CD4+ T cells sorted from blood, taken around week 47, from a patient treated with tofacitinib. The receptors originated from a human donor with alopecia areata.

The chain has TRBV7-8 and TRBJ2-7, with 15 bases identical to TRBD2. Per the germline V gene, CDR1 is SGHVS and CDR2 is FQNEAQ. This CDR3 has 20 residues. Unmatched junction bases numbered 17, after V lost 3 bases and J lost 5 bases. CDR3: CASSFRTEPGLAGGGHEQYF. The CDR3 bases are TGTGCCAGCAGCTTTCGCACCGAACCGGGACTAGCGGGGGGCGGGCACGAGCAGTACTTC.

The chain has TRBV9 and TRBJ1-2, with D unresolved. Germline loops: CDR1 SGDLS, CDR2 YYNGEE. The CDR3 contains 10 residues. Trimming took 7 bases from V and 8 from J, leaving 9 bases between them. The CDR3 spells CASGDEGYTF. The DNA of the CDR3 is TGTGCCAGCGGCGATGAAGGCTACACCTTC.

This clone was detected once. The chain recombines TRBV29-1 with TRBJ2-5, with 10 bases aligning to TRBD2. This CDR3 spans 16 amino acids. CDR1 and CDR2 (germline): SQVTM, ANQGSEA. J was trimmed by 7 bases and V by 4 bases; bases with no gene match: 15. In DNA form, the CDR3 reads TGCAGCGTTGGACATTTCAGCGGGGGGGCGGTTGGGACCCAGTACTTC. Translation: CSVGHFSGGAVGTQYF.

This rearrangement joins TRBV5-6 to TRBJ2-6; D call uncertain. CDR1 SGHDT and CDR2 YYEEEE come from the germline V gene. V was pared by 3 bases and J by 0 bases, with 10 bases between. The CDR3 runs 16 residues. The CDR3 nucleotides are TGTGCCAGCAGCTCTTGGGGATCCTCTGGGGCCAACGTCCTGACTTTC. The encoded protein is CASSSWGSSGANVLTF.

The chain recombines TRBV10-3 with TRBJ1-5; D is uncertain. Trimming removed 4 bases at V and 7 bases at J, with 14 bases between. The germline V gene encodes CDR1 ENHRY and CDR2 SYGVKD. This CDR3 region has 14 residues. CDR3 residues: CAISGAGRGQPQHF. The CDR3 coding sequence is TGTGCCATCAGTGGTGCAGGCCGCGGCCAGCCCCAGCATTTT.

CDR3 residues: CASSQMGRSSYEQYF. CDR3 DNA sequence: TGTGCCAGCAGTCAAATGGGCAGGAGCTCCTACGAGCAGTACTTC. This chain uses TRBV7-9 with TRBJ2-7; no clear D gene. Trimming left V 6 bases short and J 0 bases short, with 15 bases between. Germline CDR1 SEHNR, CDR2 FQNEAQ (reference sequence). CDR3 length: 15 amino acids.

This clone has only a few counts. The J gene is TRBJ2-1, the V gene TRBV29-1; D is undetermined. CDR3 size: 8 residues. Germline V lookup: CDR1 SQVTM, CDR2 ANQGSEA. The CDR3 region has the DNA TGCCACCCTCGTGAGCAGTTCTTC. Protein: CHPREQFF.

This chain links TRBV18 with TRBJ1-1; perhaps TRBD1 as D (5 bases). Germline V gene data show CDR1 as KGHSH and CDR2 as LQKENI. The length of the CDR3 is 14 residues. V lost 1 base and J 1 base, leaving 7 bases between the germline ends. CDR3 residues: CASSPLDKNTEAFF. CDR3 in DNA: TGTGCCAGCTCACCACTGGACAAGAACACTGAAGCTTTCTTT.

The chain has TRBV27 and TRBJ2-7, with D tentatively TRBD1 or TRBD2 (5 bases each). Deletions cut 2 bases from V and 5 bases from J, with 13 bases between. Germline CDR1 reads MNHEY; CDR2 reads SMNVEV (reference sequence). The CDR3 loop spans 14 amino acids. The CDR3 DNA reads TGTGCCAGCAGTTTAGGGGACGCTCGGGACGAGCAGTACTTC. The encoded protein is CASSLGDARDEQYF.

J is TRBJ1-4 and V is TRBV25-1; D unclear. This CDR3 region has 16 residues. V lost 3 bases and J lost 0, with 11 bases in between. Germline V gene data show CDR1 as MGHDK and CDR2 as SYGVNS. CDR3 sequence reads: CASSDYGRATNEKLFF. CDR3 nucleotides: TGTGCCAGCAGTGATTACGGCAGAGCAACTAATGAAAAACTGTTTTTT.

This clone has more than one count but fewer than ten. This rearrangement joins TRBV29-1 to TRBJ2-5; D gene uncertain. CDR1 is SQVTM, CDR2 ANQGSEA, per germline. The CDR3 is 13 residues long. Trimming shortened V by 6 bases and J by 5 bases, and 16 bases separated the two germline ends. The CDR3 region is CSVESLVGETQYF. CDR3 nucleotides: TGCAGCGTCGAATCCTTGGTCGGCGAGACCCAGTACTTC.

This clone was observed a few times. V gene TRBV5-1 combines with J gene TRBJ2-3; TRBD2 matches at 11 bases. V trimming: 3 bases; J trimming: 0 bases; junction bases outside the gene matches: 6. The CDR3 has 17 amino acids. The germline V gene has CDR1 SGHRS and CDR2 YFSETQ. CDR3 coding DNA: TGCGCCAGCAGCTACGCCGGGACTAGCGGCAGCACAGATACGCAGTATTTT. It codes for CASSYAGTSGSTDTQYF. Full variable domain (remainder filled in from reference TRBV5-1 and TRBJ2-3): KAGVTQTPRYLIKTRGQQVTLSCSPISGHRSVSWYQQTPGQGLQFLFEYFSETQRNKGNFPGRFSGRQFSNSRSEMNVSTLELGDSALYLCASSYAGTSGSTDTQYFGPGTRLTVL.

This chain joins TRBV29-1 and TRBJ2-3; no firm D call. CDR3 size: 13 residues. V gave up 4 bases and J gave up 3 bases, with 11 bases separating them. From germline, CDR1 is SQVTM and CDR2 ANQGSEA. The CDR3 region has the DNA TGCAGCGTTGCCCCCCCAGGAACAGATACGCAGTATTTT. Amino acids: CSVAPPGTDTQYF.

The CDR3 nucleotides are TGTGCCAGCAGCGTTGGGGACTCTGGAAACACCATATATTTT. Its translation: CASSVGDSGNTIYF. The V call is TRBV9, the J call TRBJ1-3; no firm D call. CDR3 size: 14 residues. The germline V gene encodes CDR1 SGDLS and CDR2 YYNGEE. The V end was cut by 2 bases, the J end by 0 bases, with 6 bases between.

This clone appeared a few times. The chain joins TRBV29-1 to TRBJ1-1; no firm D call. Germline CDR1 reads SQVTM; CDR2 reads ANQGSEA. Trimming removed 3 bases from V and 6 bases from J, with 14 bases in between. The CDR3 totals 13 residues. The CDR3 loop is CSVDLGWQAEAFF. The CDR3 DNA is TGCAGCGTTGATTTGGGTTGGCAGGCTGAAGCTTTCTTT.

The CDR3 is CASSESRLAGGAETQYF. The CDR3 DNA is TGTGCCAGCAGTGAAAGTAGGCTAGCGGGCGGAGCCGAGACCCAGTACTTC. This sequence joins TRBV2 and TRBJ2-5; 8 bases line up with TRBD2. Germline lookup yields CDR1 SNHLY and CDR2 FYNNEI. Germline trimming cut 2 bases from V and 5 bases from J; bases unmatched to any gene: 13. The CDR3 extends over 17 amino acids.

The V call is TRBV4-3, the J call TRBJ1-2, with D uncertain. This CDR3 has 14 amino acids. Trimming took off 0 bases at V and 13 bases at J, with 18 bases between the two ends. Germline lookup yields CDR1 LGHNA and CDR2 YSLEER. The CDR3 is CASSQDGTPAECTF. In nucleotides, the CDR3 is TGCGCCAGCAGCCAAGATGGTACCCCAGCGGAATGCACCTTC.

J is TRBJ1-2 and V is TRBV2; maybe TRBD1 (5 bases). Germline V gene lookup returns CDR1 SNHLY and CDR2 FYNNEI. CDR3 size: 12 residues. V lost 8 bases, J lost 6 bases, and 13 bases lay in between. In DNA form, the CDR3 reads TGTGCCAGCGGGGAGGACATCCATGGCTACACCTTC. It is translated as CASGEDIHGYTF. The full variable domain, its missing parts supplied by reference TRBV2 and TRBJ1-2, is EPEVTQTPSHQVTQMGQEVILRCVPISNHLYFYWYRQILGQKVEFLVSFYNNEISEKSEIFDDQFSVERPDGSNFTLKIRSTKLEDSAMYFCASGEDIHGYTFGSGTRLTVV.

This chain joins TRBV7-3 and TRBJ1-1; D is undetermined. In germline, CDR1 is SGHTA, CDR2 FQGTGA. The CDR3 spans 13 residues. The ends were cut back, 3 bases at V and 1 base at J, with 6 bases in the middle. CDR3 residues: CASSFRSNTEAFF. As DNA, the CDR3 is TGTGCCAGCAGCTTTAGATCGAACACTGAAGCTTTCTTT.

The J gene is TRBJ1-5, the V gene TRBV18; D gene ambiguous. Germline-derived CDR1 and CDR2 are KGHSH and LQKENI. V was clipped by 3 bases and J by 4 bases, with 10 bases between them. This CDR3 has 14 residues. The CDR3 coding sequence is TGTGCCAGCTCACCTTCCACCCGGAATCAGCCCCAGCATTTT. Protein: CASSPSTRNQPQHF.

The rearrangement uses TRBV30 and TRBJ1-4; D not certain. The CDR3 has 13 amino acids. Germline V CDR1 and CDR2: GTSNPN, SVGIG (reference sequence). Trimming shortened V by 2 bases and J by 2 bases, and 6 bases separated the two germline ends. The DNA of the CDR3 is TGTGCCTGGAGTCCTGGGACTAATGAAAAACTGTTTTTT. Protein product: CAWSPGTNEKLFF.

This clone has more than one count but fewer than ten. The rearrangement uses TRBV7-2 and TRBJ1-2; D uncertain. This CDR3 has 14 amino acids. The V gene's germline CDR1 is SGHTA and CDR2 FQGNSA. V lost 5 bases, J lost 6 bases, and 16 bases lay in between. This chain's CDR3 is CASSKSGQWHGYTF. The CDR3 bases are TGTGCCAGCAGCAAATCGGGCCAATGGCATGGCTACACCTTC.